A selection of T cell receptor beta chains follows, all from one sample in a study of molecular identifiers for immune sequencing clone quantification. TCRdb redid the calling of the PCR reads with MiXCR, one entry per CDR3 protein. The sample includes about 9,800 distinct CDR3 sequences, 19% of them seen just once. Input material: naive CD8+ T cells from blood, with Jurkat cell RNA spiked in. The source is a human donor in good health. Some libraries in this study had Jurkat cell RNA spiked in. CDR3s include the opening cysteine and the closing phenylalanine or tryptophan. The D gene is left open where the match is weak. Not every row has a clone size; where given, it reads once, few, many or a size class.

TGCAGTGCTCGGGGACAGGTTAGCTCCTACGAGCAGTACTTC,CSARGQVSSYEQYF,many,TRBJ2-7,TRBD1,TRBV20-1
TGTGCCAGCAGCCCTAGGGTCACAGATACGCAGTATTTT,CASSPRVTDTQYF,-,TRBJ2-3,-,TRBV28
TGTGCCAGCAGTTCACTTTTTGGGACAGGGATGTATCAGCCCCAGCATTTT,CASSSLFGTGMYQPQHF,medium-sized,TRBJ1-5,TRBD1,TRBV6-2/TRBV6-3
TGTGCCAGCAGCTTAGTAGGGTCCCTGTACAATGAGCAGTTCTTC,CASSLVGSLYNEQFF,medium-sized,TRBJ2-1,-,TRBV7-9
TGTGCCAGCAGTGGACAGGCTAGGACTGAAGCTTTCTTT,CASSGQARTEAFF,many,TRBJ1-1,TRBD1,TRBV5-6
TGTGCCAGCAGCCCAGGGACAGAACAAGAGACCCAGTACTTC,CASSPGTEQETQYF,-,TRBJ2-5,TRBD1,TRBV7-2
TGTGCCAGCAGATCCTCGGGACAGCTTCTCGACGAGCAGTACTTC,CASRSSGQLLDEQYF,medium-sized,TRBJ2-7,TRBD1,TRBV7-9
TGTGCCAGCAGCTCGGACTCGAGCTCCTACAATGAGCAGTTCTTC,CASSSDSSSYNEQFF,many,TRBJ2-1,-,TRBV6-5
TGCAGTGCTAGAGAATGGACTGGAAACACCATATATTTT,CSAREWTGNTIYF,medium-sized,TRBJ1-3,-,TRBV20-1
TGTGCCAGCTTCTCCATTAACACCGGGGAGCTGTTTTTT,CASFSINTGELFF,-,TRBJ2-2,-,TRBV19
TGTGCCAGCAGCCGGGACAGGGGGCCCGCAGATACGCAGTATTTT,CASSRDRGPADTQYF,-,TRBJ2-3,TRBD1,TRBV7-9
TGCGCCAGCAGCCAAGAACTCAATTCCGAGCGAGGGGCTTTCTTT,CASSQELNSERGAFF,-,TRBJ1-1,-,TRBV4-1
TGCGCCAGCAGCCAAACCGGGACAGGAGACTACGAGCAGTACTTC,CASSQTGTGDYEQYF,many,TRBJ2-7,TRBD1,TRBV4-1
TGTGCCAGTAAGCGGGAGGCTTACACAGATACGCAGTATTTT,CASKREAYTDTQYF,medium-sized,TRBJ2-3,TRBD2,TRBV19
TGCGCCAGCAGCCAAGAGAACCAGGGGGCGGCAGATACGCAGTATTTT,CASSQENQGAADTQYF,medium-sized,TRBJ2-3,TRBD1,TRBV4-3
TGTGCCAGCAGTTCGGGACAGGGGTCCAATCAGCCCCAGCATTTT,CASSSGQGSNQPQHF,medium-sized,TRBJ1-5,TRBD1,TRBV28
TGCAGCGTTGATCAGATGAACACTGAAGCTTTCTTT,CSVDQMNTEAFF,medium-sized,TRBJ1-1,-,TRBV29-1
TGCGCCAGCAGCTGGAGGGCGGGGACTGAAGCTTTCTTT,CASSWRAGTEAFF,few,TRBJ1-1,-,TRBV5-1
TGCGCCAGCAGCTTAGGGCGGACAGGGACCTACGAGCAGTACTTC,CASSLGRTGTYEQYF,once,TRBJ2-7,TRBD1,TRBV7-2
TGTGCCAGCAGGGACCCACAGGGTTTTCAGCCCCAGCATTTT,CASRDPQGFQPQHF,medium-sized,TRBJ1-5,-,TRBV2
TGTGCCAGCAGTCAGGCGGCAGATACGCAGTATTTT,CASSQAADTQYF,medium-sized,TRBJ2-3,-,TRBV12-3/TRBV12-4
TGTGCCAGCAGCCAAGAGTCAGCGGGAGCTTCGTCAGATACGCAGTATTTT,CASSQESAGASSDTQYF,medium-sized,TRBJ2-3,TRBD2,TRBV3-1
TGTGCCTGGACCACCCCACCCGAGGATGAGCAGTTCTTC,CAWTTPPEDEQFF,medium-sized,TRBJ2-1,-,TRBV30
TGCGCCAGCAGCTTGGCAGGATTCAGCACAGATACGCAGTATTTT,CASSLAGFSTDTQYF,medium-sized,TRBJ2-3,-,TRBV5-1
TGTGCTAGCAGCTTTGGGACAGAAAATCAGCCCCAGCGTTTT,CASSFGTENQPQRF,-,TRBJ1-5,TRBD1,TRBV7-6
TGTGCCAGCAGCTTATCCGGGACAGGGCCCTACGAGCAGTACTTC,CASSLSGTGPYEQYF,many,TRBJ2-7,TRBD1,TRBV13
TGTGCCAGCAGTACGACTAGCGGCAACTACGAGCAGTACTTC,CASSTTSGNYEQYF,many,TRBJ2-7,TRBD2,TRBV6-2/TRBV6-3
TGTGCCAGCAGCTTGGCCCTCAGCTCCTACAATGAGCAGTTCTTC,CASSLALSSYNEQFF,many,TRBJ2-1,-,TRBV5-6
TGTGCCAGCAGTGCAGGGGGCGCCGATGAAAAACTGTTTTTT,CASSAGGADEKLFF,many,TRBJ1-4,TRBD1,TRBV12-3/TRBV12-4
TGTGCCAGCAGTTTAGGATCCCTCGCCCAGGAGCAGTTCTTC,CASSLGSLAQEQFF,medium-sized,TRBJ2-1,-,TRBV12-3/TRBV12-4
TGTGCCAGCAGCTTAGGACCTCCGGGACAAGAAGAACCAGAAGAGACCCAGTACTTC,CASSLGPPGQEEPEETQYF,-,TRBJ2-5,-,TRBV7-9
TGTGCCAGCAGTTGGCTTCCGGGGACCACACTCCCTGGTGCCAACGTCCTGACTTTC,CASSWLPGTTLPGANVLTF,many,TRBJ2-6,-,TRBV27
TGTGCCAGCAGCCAAGATCTAGACTGGCAAGAGACCCAGTACTTC,CASSQDLDWQETQYF,medium-sized,TRBJ2-5,-,TRBV3-1
TGTGCCAGCAGCCTCAGCGAGAGGGGCTACGAGCAGTACTTC,CASSLSERGYEQYF,many,TRBJ2-7,-,TRBV9
TGCGCCAGCAGCCAAGATCGGGGTCCCACTACCCAAGCGCTCAATCAGCCCCAGCATTTT,CASSQDRGPTTQALNQPQHF,medium-sized,TRBJ1-5,-,TRBV4-1
TGTGCCAGTAACTCCCCCACGGAGGGGGAAGGTCCCAATCAGCCCCAGCATTTT,CASNSPTEGEGPNQPQHF,many,TRBJ1-5,-,TRBV19
TGCAGTGCCCAGACAGGAGAGAACACTGAAGCTTTCTTT,CSAQTGENTEAFF,medium-sized,TRBJ1-1,-,TRBV20-1
TGTGTCAGCAGTTACATTAGGAAGGGGTACGATGAGCAGTTCTTC,CVSSYIRKGYDEQFF,few,TRBJ2-1,-,TRBV6-2/TRBV6-3
TGTGCCAGCAGCCCAAGAAACACCGGGGAGCTGTTTTTT,CASSPRNTGELFF,medium-sized,TRBJ2-2,-,TRBV13
TGCGCCAGCAGCTCATTAGGGCTACTGAACACTGAAGCTTTCTTT,CASSSLGLLNTEAFF,medium-sized,TRBJ1-1,-,TRBV5-1
TGTGCCAGCAGCATCCTGGGGGGTACTGAAGCTTTCTTT,CASSILGGTEAFF,many,TRBJ1-1,-,TRBV27
TGCAGCGCCCCTGGGGGCTTCTTCCGGGGAGCTTTCTTT,CSAPGGFFRGAFF,-,TRBJ1-1,-,TRBV20-1
TGTGCCAGCAGCTCCCGGGACAGGGGACTGGTCGGTGAAAAACTGTTTTTT,CASSSRDRGLVGEKLFF,medium-sized,TRBJ1-4,TRBD1,TRBV13
TGTGCCAGCAGCCCCGGACAGGGCGTCGTCACTGAAGCTTTCTTT,CASSPGQGVVTEAFF,medium-sized,TRBJ1-1,TRBD1,TRBV7-9
TGTGCCAGCCGAACAGCTAATGAAAAACTGTTTTTT,CASRTANEKLFF,medium-sized,TRBJ1-4,-,TRBV7-9
TGTGCCAGCAGCTTAGCGGACAGAGGATTGAATACGCAGTATTTT,CASSLADRGLNTQYF,-,TRBJ2-3,-,TRBV13
TGTGCCAGCAGCAAAACTAGCGGGGTCAGCTCCTACGAGCAGTACTTC,CASSKTSGVSSYEQYF,many,TRBJ2-7,TRBD2,TRBV13
TGTGCCAGCAGCCCTGGACTAGCGGGAGCGAGGGGGACCGGGGAGCTGTTTTTT,CASSPGLAGARGTGELFF,medium-sized,TRBJ2-2,TRBD2,TRBV7-9
TGTGCCAGCAGCCTCCTGGTCGGAGGAGCGGAGACCCAGTACTTC,CASSLLVGGAETQYF,many,TRBJ2-5,-,TRBV3-1
TGTGCCAGCAGTAAACAGGGGACTGCCAAAAACATTCAGTACTTC,CASSKQGTAKNIQYF,many,TRBJ2-4,-,TRBV27
TGTGCCAGCAGCTTATCGTGGGGGGGTTCGAACACCGGGGAGCTGTTTTTT,CASSLSWGGSNTGELFF,many,TRBJ2-2,TRBD2,TRBV7-9
TGTGCCAGCAGTGAAGCAGCTCGGGCTTTCTTT,CASSEAARAFF,many,TRBJ1-1,-,TRBV2
TGTGCCAGCAGCACCCCAGGGGAATCCTACGAGCAGTACTTC,CASSTPGESYEQYF,many,TRBJ2-7,-,TRBV7-2
TGTGCCAGTAGTATACGCCTCCAGAACACCGGGGAGCTGTTTTTT,CASSIRLQNTGELFF,many,TRBJ2-2,-,TRBV19
TGTGCCAGCAGCCTAGGGACAGGCCAAGAGACCCAGTACTTC,CASSLGTGQETQYF,medium-sized,TRBJ2-5,TRBD1,TRBV7-9
TGTGCTACCGGGGTCTGGGACAGGAACACTGAAGCTTTCTTT,CATGVWDRNTEAFF,many,TRBJ1-1,TRBD1,TRBV6-6
TGTGCCAGCAGCTTGGGGATGGTTGGTGAAGCTTTCTTT,CASSLGMVGEAFF,many,TRBJ1-1,-,TRBV5-6
TGTGCCAGCAGCGACTTCGACGAGCAGTACTTC,CASSDFDEQYF,once,TRBJ2-7,-,TRBV7-9
TGTGCCAGCAGTCCCGGACAGGGAGGGGCCACAGATACGCAGTATTTT,CASSPGQGGATDTQYF,many,TRBJ2-3,-,TRBV27